The subject of this entry is one T cell receptor beta chain. This entry comes from a study of OX40 agonist ivuxolimab in advanced cancers. At baseline, cycle 4 day 1, and cycle 7 day 1, blood was sampled. The V end lost 8 bases, the J end lost 9 bases, and 22 bases lay between the germline ends. The germline V gene has CDR1 SQVTM and CDR2 ANQGSEA. The CDR3 covers 13 residues. Some clones are missing from TCRdb's copy, which holds only in-frame ones; the method was immunoSEQ multiplex PCR. The sample has fewer than 50,000 clones; more than 80% are singletons. V and J are TRBV29-1 and TRBJ2-5; D is possibly TRBD1 (5 bases). This TCR came from an adult with an advanced solid tumor such as melanoma, head and neck, liver or kidney cancer. The source material was CD4+ or CD8+ T cells sorted from blood, sampled in a trial of the OX40 agonist ivuxolimab. This CDR3 reads CSFLYQPGKAQYF. CDR3 sequence (DNA): TGCAGCTTCTTGTACCAGCCAGGGAAGGCCCAGTACTTC.